The 21 T cell receptor beta chains presented below share a single source sample, sequenced in a study of glioma-infiltrating T cells after dendritic cell vaccination. The time point here: after dendritic cell vaccination, including at tumor progression/relapse. The data were produced by immunoSEQ multiplex PCR, yet TCRdb's version contains in-frame clones alone and is incomplete. The sample contains about 50,000 clones, about 89% of which appear only once. Source: blood, taken after dendritic cell vaccination. The receptors originated from a human donor with glioblastoma.

The gene calls are TRBV7-3 and TRBJ2-2, with D possibly being TRBD1 (6 bases). Germline loops: CDR1 SGHTA, CDR2 FQGTGA. V was trimmed by 4 bases and J by 7 bases, leaving 16 bases between them. The CDR3 length is 15 residues. The DNA for the CDR3 is TGTGCCAGCAGCTCACTGGGGGCGTTTGACGGGGAGCTGTTTTTT. Translating it yields CASSSLGAFDGELFF.

This clone was observed once. CDR3 DNA sequence: TGCGCCAGCAGTTTAGCGGGCCAAACAGATACGCAGTATTTT. It yields the protein CASSLAGQTDTQYF. The rearrangement joins TRBV5-1 to TRBJ2-3, with TRBD2 matching 7 bases. V shed 5 bases and J 3 bases; nucleotides not matched to a gene: 6. Germline CDR1 and CDR2: SGHRS and YFSETQ. The CDR3 is made up of 14 amino acids.

The rearrangement joins TRBV4-1 to TRBJ2-1; TRBD2 aligns across 14 bases. Looked up from germline, CDR1 is MGHRA and CDR2 is YSYEKL. The CDR3 is 21 residues long. The V and J ends lost 0 bases and 1 base, in that order; junction bases with no gene match: 11. The CDR3 DNA reads TGCGCCAGCAGCCAAGAAGCGGGACTAGCGGGGGCCTCTTTATCCTACAATGAGCAGTTCTTC. Encoded protein: CASSQEAGLAGASLSYNEQFF.

The genes are TRBV5-1 and TRBJ1-1, with a tentative D call TRBD1 (5 bases). CDR1 is SGHRS and CDR2 is YFSETQ in the germline V gene. V lost 0 bases and J 1 base, leaving 10 bases between the germline ends. The CDR3 covers 15 residues. CDR3 DNA sequence: TGCGCCAGCAGCTTGGTAGGGCAGGGGAACACTGAAGCTTTCTTT. This encodes CASSLVGQGNTEAFF.

This clone was observed a handful of times. The chain uses TRBV7-9 and TRBJ2-3; D gene uncertain. CDR1 and CDR2 (germline): SEHNR, FQNEAQ (reference sequence). The CDR3 is made up of 14 amino acids. Trimming cost V 2 bases and J 1 base, with 7 bases left between them. CDR3 sequence: CASSLNKGTDTQYF. The CDR3 bases are TGTGCCAGCAGCTTAAACAAAGGCACAGATACGCAGTATTTT.

The gene calls are TRBV7-3 and TRBJ2-7, with a tentative D call TRBD2 (6 bases). Germline V lookup: CDR1 SGHTA, CDR2 FQGTGA. There are 16 residues in the CDR3. Trimming pared 5 bases from V and 0 bases from J, leaving 17 bases between. The CDR3: CASSPNGGGLSYEQYF. In DNA form, the CDR3 reads TGTGCCAGCAGCCCAAACGGTGGGGGACTCTCCTACGAGCAGTACTTC.

J is TRBJ2-5 and V is TRBV27, with TRBD2 matching 13 bases. The germline V gene encodes CDR1 MNHEY and CDR2 SMNVEV (reference sequence). Trimming removed 6 bases from V and 5 bases from J; junction bases left unmatched: 6. The CDR3 sequence is 15 residues long. The CDR3: CASSRGLAGHETQYF. The DNA of the CDR3 is TGTGCCAGCAGCCGGGGACTAGCGGGACATGAGACCCAGTACTTC.

This chain uses TRBV13 with TRBJ2-1; 8 bases line up with TRBD2. This CDR3 has 14 residues. Germline V gives CDR1 PRHDT, CDR2 FYEKMQ (reference sequence). V was pared by 4 bases and J by 3 bases, with 2 bases of the junction left unmatched. Here the CDR3 reads CASSSGGSYNEQFF. CDR3 DNA sequence: TGTGCCAGCAGCTCGGGGGGGAGCTACAATGAGCAGTTCTTC.

The chain employs TRBV9 and TRBJ2-7; 7 nucleotides match TRBD2. The CDR3 covers 15 residues. Per the germline V gene, CDR1 is SGDLS and CDR2 is YYNGEE. J was trimmed by 0 bases and V by 3 bases; bases with no gene match: 6. DNA of the CDR3: TGTGCCAGCAGCGCTACTAGCGCCCACTCCTACGAGCAGTACTTC. Residues: CASSATSAHSYEQYF.

The V gene is TRBV9, the J gene TRBJ2-2; D gene unclear. This CDR3 is built from 13 residues. Deletions cut 3 bases from V and 4 bases from J, with 7 bases between. The germline V gene has CDR1 SGDLS and CDR2 YYNGEE. The CDR3 DNA sequence: TGTGCCAGCAGCGCAGAAACCACCGGGGAGCTGTTTTTT. The encoded protein is CASSAETTGELFF.

The chain employs TRBV7-9 and TRBJ1-5; a possible D gene is TRBD1 (5 bases). The germline gives CDR1 SEHNR, CDR2 FQNEAQ (reference sequence). Trimming removed 2 bases from V and 0 bases from J, with 11 bases in between. This CDR3 contains 16 residues. DNA of the CDR3: TGTGCCAGCAGCTTAACCGGACACGATAGCAATCAGCCCCAGCATTTT. The encoded protein is CASSLTGHDSNQPQHF.

The chain couples TRBV28 to TRBJ2-5; possibly TRBD1 for D (6 bases). Germline lookup yields CDR1 MDHEN and CDR2 SYDVKM. V lost 4 bases and J 5 bases, leaving 11 bases between the germline ends. This CDR3 is 13 amino acids long. This CDR3 reads CASSSAGVETQYF. The CDR3 region has the DNA TGTGCCAGCAGTTCCGCAGGGGTGGAGACCCAGTACTTC.

The chain has TRBV7-9 and TRBJ2-3, with no clear D. The CDR3 sequence is 14 residues long. The V end lost 5 bases, the J end lost 1 base, and 10 bases lay between the germline ends. Germline V gene data show CDR1 as SEHNR and CDR2 as FQNEAQ (reference sequence). CDR3 in amino acids: CASSQVLGTDTQYF. In nucleotides, the CDR3 is TGTGCCAGCAGCCAGGTTTTGGGCACAGATACGCAGTATTTT.

The V and J genes are TRBV27 and TRBJ2-7; D is perhaps TRBD1 (6 bases). Trimming took 3 bases from V and 1 from J, leaving 10 bases between them. Germline CDR1 and CDR2: MNHEY and SMNVEV (reference sequence). CDR3 size: 14 residues. This chain's CDR3 is CASSFRTASYEQYF. In DNA form, the CDR3 reads TGTGCCAGCAGTTTTCGGACAGCTTCCTACGAGCAGTACTTC.

This chain uses TRBV7-2 with TRBJ2-5, with 11 bases lining up with TRBD2. CDR3 length equals 15 residues. Germline-derived CDR1 and CDR2 are SGHTA and FQGNSA. Trimming removed 5 bases from V and 5 bases from J; junction bases left unmatched: 7. This CDR3 reads CASSPLAGGGETQYF. CDR3 nucleotides: TGTGCCAGCAGCCCCCTAGCGGGAGGAGGGGAGACCCAGTACTTC.

V usage is TRBV27 and J usage is TRBJ2-7, with a weak D call TRBD2 (6 bases). The CDR3 length is 14 residues. Germline V gives CDR1 MNHEY, CDR2 SMNVEV (reference sequence). V was pared by 2 bases and J by 4 bases, with 12 bases between. The CDR3 is CASSLQGGGYEQYF. CDR3 nucleotides: TGTGCCAGCAGTTTACAGGGAGGAGGATACGAGCAGTACTTC.

The chain employs TRBV6-6 and TRBJ2-5; 9 bases align to TRBD1. Germline V gene data show CDR1 as MNHNY and CDR2 as SVGAGI (reference sequence). Unmatched junction bases numbered 1, after V lost 8 bases and J lost 0 bases. The CDR3 runs 13 residues. The CDR3 sequence: CASGTGHQETQYF. In DNA form, the CDR3 reads TGTGCCAGCGGGACAGGGCACCAAGAGACCCAGTACTTC.

This chain uses TRBV7-3 with TRBJ1-2; TRBD1 matches at 8 bases. In germline, CDR1 is SGHTA, CDR2 FQGTGA. Losses at the gene ends were 2 bases for V and 5 bases for J; bases not matched to a gene: 1. The CDR3 sequence is 13 residues long. The CDR3: CASSLQGAYGYTF. CDR3 nucleotides: TGTGCCAGCAGCTTACAGGGGGCGTATGGCTACACCTTC.

V and J are TRBV5-6 and TRBJ1-2, with 8 bases matching TRBD1. V shed 7 bases and J 2 bases; nucleotides not matched to a gene: 4. The germline V gene has CDR1 SGHDT and CDR2 YYEEEE. This CDR3 spans 13 amino acids. As DNA, the CDR3 is TGTGCCAGCGACAGGGGCTCGAACTATGGCTACACCTTC. Its protein is CASDRGSNYGYTF.

The CDR3 loop reads CASSLRHSTPTTGSYEQYF. As DNA, the CDR3 is TGTGCCAGCAGCCTCCGGCACTCCACACCTACGACAGGCTCCTACGAGCAGTACTTC. The V gene is TRBV4-2, the J gene TRBJ2-7; D might be TRBD1 (6 bases). Germline CDR1 and CDR2: LGHNA and YNFKEQ. V lost 4 bases and J 0 bases, leaving 25 bases between the germline ends. The CDR3 has 19 amino acids.

V usage is TRBV7-2 and J usage is TRBJ1-4; no definite D call. V lost 1 base and J 8 bases, leaving 5 bases between the germline ends. The CDR3 loop spans 12 amino acids. The germline CDR1 and CDR2 sequences are SGHTA and FQGNSA. CDR3 DNA: TGTGCCAGCAGCTTAGATCGGGAAAAACTGTTTTTT. It translates to CASSLDREKLFF.